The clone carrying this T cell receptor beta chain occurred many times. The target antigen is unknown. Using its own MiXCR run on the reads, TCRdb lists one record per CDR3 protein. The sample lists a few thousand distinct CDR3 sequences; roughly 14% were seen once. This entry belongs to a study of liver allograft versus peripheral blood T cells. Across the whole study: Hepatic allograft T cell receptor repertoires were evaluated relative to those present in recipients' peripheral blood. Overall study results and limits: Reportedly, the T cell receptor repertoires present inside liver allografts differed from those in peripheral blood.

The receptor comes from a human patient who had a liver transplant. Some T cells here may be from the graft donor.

DNA for the CDR3: TGCAGCGTTGAGGCCGAATCCGGGGAGCTGTTTTTT. It encodes CSVEAESGELFF. The rearrangement links TRBV29-1 to TRBJ2-2; D is undetermined. The V and J ends lost 3 bases and 6 bases respectively, with 8 bases between them. Germline V gene sequence: CDR1 SQVTM, CDR2 ANQGSEA. CDR3 size: 12 residues.